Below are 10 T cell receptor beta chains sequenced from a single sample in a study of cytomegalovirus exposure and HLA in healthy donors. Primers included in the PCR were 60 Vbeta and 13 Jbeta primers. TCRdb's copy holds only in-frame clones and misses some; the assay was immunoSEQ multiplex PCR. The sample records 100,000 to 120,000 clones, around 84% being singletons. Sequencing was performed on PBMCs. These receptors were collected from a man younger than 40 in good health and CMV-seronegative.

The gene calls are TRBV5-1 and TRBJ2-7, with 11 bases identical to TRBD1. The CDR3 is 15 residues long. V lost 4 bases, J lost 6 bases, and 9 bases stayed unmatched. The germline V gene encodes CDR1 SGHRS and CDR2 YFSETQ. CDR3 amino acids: CASSGGTGGGREQYF. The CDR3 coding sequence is TGCGCCAGCAGCGGCGGGACAGGGGGAGGTCGCGAGCAGTACTTC. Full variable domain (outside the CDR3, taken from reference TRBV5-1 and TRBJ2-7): KAGVTQTPRYLIKTRGQQVTLSCSPISGHRSVSWYQQTPGQGLQFLFEYFSETQRNKGNFPGRFSGRQFSNSRSEMNVSTLELGDSALYLCASSGGTGGGREQYFGPGTRLTVT.

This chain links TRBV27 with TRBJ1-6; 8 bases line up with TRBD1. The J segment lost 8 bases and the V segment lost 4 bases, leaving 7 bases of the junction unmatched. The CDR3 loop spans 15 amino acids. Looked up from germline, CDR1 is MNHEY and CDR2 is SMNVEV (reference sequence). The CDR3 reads CASSSPGQDHSPLHF. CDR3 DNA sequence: TGTGCCAGCAGTTCCCCGGGACAGGATCATTCACCCCTCCACTTT.

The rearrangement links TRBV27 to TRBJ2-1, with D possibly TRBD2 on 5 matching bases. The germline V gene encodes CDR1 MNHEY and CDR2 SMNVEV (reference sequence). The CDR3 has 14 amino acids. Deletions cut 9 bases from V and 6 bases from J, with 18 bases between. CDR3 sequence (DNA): TGTGCCAGAAGGGTCGAGCGGCCAGTCAATGAGCAGTTCTTC. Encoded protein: CARRVERPVNEQFF.

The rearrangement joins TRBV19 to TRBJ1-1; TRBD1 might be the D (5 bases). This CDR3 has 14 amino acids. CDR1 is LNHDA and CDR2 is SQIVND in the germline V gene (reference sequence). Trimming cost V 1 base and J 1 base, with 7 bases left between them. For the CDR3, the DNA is TGTGCCAGTAGTATAGTTGGGGCGAACACTGAAGCTTTCTTT. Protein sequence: CASSIVGANTEAFF. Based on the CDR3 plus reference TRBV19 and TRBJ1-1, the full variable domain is DGGITQSPKYLFRKEGQNVTLSCEQNLNHDAMYWYRQDPGQGLRLIYYSQIVNDFQKGDIAEGYSVSREKKESFPLTVTSAQKNPTAFYLCASSIVGANTEAFFGQGTRLTVV.

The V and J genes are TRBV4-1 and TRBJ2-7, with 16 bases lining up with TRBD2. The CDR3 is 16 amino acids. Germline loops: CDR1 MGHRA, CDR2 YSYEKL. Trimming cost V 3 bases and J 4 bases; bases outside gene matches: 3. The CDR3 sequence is CASSHGTSGRAYEQYF. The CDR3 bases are TGCGCCAGCAGCCACGGGACTAGCGGGAGGGCATACGAGCAGTACTTC.

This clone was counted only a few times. CDR3 coding DNA: TGTGCCAGCAGCCGAGACTATGGCTACACCTTC. It translates to CASSRDYGYTF. V gene TRBV7-2 combines with J gene TRBJ1-2, with D uncertain. The CDR3 spans 11 residues. V lost 5 bases to trimming and J lost 3 bases, with 4 bases between them. The V gene's germline CDR1 is SGHTA and CDR2 FQGNSA.

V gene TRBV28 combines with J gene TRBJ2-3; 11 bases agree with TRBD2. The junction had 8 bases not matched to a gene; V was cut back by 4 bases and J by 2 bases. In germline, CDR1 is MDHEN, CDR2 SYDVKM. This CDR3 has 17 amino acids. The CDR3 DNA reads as TGTGCCAGCAGTTCATGGACTAGCGGGTTTTCCACAGATACGCAGTATTTT. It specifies CASSSWTSGFSTDTQYF.

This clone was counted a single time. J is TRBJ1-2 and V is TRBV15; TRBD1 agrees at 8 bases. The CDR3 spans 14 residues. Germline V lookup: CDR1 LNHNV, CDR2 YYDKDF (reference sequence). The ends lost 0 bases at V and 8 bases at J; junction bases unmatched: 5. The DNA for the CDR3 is TGTGCCACCAGCAGAGATTTGACAGGGGAAGGCTACACCTTC. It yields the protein CATSRDLTGEGYTF. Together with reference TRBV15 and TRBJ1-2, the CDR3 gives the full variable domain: DAMVIQNPRYQVTQFGKPVTLSCSQTLNHNVMYWYQQKSSQAPKLLFHYYDKDFNNEADTPDNFQSRRPNTSFCFLDIRSPGLGDTAMYLCATSRDLTGEGYTFGSGTRLTVV.

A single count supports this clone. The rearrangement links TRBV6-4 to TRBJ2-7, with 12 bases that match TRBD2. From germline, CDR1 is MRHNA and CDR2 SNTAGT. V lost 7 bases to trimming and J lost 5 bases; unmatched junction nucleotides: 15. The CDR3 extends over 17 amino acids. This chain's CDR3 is CASTLLTTSGSRHEQYF. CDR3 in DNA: TGTGCCAGCACCCTCCTAACGACTAGCGGGAGTCGGCACGAGCAGTACTTC.

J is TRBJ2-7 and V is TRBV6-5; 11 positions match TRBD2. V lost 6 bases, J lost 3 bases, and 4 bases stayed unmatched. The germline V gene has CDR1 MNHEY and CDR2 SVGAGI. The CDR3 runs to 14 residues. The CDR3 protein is CASRKTSGIYEQYF. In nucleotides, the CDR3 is TGTGCCAGCAGGAAGACTAGCGGGATCTACGAGCAGTACTTC.